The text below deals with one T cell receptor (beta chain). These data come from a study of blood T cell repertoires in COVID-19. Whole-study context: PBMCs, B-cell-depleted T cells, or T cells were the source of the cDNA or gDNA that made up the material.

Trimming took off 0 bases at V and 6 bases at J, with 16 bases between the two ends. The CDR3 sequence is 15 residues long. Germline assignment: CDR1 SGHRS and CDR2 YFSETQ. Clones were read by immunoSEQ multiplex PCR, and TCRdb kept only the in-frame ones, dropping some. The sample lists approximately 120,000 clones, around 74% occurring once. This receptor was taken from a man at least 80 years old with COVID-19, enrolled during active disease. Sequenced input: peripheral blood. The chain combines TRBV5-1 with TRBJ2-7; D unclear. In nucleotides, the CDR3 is TGCGCCAGCAGCTTGGGATTCGGGTATCCGAGCGAGCAGTACTTC. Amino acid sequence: CASSLGFGYPSEQYF.